This T cell receptor (beta chain) was profiled in a study of T cell repertoires in cytomegalovirus infection (dated by TCRdb to about 2019). With respect to the entire study: Peptide stimulations targeted recently identified HLA-C-restricted CMV epitopes, whose presentation resists viral immunomodulation, together with well-studied HLA-B-restricted epitopes. Donor HLA type was relevant to the analysis, as public TCR beta signatures indicated carriage of CMV infection together with the matching HLA type.

A word on this clonotype: This clone's antigen is unknown. No much larger clone exists at a distance of one base, and base qualities are not known.

Sequencing was carried out with an Illumina HiSeq 1500. TCRdb reprocessed the public reads (quality trimming at Q25 with fastp, clone calling with MiXCR) and kept in-frame beta chains. Rows with a matching CDR3 protein are joined into one entry that keeps the most common DNA and genes. This sample has about 830,000 distinct CDR3 sequences in its table, and less than 35% of those were observed once. The ten largest clones take up roughly an eighth of the sample. The label giving this sample's treatment or condition can be read as: in vitro stimulation with specific CMV peptide epitopes to enrich CMV-specific T cells. On the study overall, not on this receptor specifically: In both this cohort and an independent cohort of several hundred donors, the cumulative frequency of public TCR beta family members distinguished carriers of CMV infection plus the relevant HLA type. The ex vivo response was dominated by HLA-C-restricted CMV-specific TCR beta clonotypes, and the single most frequent clonotype in two of eight donors was supplied by these HLA-C-restricted clonotypes.

Inclusive of the bounding cysteine and phenylalanine, the CDR3 is 15 residues long. Of all the DNA, just the CDR3 is kept, 45 bases in frame from base 1. The germline V gene (reference sequence) specifies MNHEY as CDR1 and SMNVEV as CDR2. V drops 3 bases and J drops 7 bases, leaving 18 bases in between. This clonotype originated in a human donor in good health (CMV status not recorded). Some clones in this sample may be carry-over from other donors' samples. The sequence is built from TRBV27 and TRBJ1-2, and perhaps TRBD1 as D gene, on 6 matching bases. The sequencing used cultured CD8+ T cells from PBMCs, collected from culture after CMV antigen stimulation. The CDR3 corresponds to CASSFTMGGAGGYTF. DNA sequence: TGTGCCAGCAGTTTCACCATGGGGGGCGCGGGTGGCTACACCTTC.